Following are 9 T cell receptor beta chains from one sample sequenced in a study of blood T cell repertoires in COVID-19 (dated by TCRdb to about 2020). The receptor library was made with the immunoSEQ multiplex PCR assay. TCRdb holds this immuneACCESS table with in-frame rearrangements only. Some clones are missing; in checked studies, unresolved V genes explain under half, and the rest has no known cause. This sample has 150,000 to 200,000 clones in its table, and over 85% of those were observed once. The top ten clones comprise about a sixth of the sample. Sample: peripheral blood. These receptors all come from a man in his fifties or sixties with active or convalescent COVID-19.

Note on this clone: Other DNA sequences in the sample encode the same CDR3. The CDR3 DNA reads TGCGCCAGCAGCTTGGACGGGGGGCGGACAGATACGCAGTATTTT. Amino acid sequence: CASSLDGGRTDTQYF. This chain joins TRBV5-1 and TRBJ2-3; tentatively, D is TRBD2 (7 bases). Trimming took 0 bases from V and 3 from J, leaving 11 bases between them. This CDR3 spans 15 amino acids. Germline CDR1 reads SGHRS; CDR2 reads YFSETQ.

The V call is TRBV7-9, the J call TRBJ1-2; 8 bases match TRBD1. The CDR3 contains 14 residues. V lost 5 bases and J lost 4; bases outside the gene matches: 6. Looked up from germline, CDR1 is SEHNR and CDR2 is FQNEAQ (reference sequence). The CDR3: CASSRTGGGYGYTF. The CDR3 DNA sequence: TGTGCCAGCAGCAGAACAGGGGGTGGCTATGGCTACACCTTC.

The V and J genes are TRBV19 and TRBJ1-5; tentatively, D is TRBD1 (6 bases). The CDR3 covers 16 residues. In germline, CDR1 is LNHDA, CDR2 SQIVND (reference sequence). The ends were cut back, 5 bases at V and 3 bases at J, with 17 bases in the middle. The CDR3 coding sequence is TGTGCCAGTAGTTATCGCGCCAGGGGCTACAATCAGCCCCAGCATTTT. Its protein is CASSYRARGYNQPQHF. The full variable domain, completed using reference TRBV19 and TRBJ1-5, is DGGITQSPKYLFRKEGQNVTLSCEQNLNHDAMYWYRQDPGQGLRLIYYSQIVNDFQKGDIAEGYSVSREKKESFPLTVTSAQKNPTAFYLCASSYRARGYNQPQHFGDGTRLSIL.

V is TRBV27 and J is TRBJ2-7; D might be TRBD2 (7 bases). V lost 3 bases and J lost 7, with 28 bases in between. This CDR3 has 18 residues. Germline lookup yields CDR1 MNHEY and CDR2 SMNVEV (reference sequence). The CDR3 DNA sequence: TGTGCCAGCAGTTTTGGGCTAGCGGACCACCGGAGGGGGTATGAGCAGTACTTC. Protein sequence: CASSFGLADHRRGYEQYF.

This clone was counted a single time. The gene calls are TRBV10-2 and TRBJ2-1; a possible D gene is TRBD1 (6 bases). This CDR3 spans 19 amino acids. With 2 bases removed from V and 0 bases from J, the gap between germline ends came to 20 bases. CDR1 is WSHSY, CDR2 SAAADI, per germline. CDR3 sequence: CASSEEGRSGTLSYNEQFF. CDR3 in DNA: TGCGCCAGCAGTGAGGAGGGTCGGTCCGGGACACTCTCCTACAATGAGCAGTTCTTC.

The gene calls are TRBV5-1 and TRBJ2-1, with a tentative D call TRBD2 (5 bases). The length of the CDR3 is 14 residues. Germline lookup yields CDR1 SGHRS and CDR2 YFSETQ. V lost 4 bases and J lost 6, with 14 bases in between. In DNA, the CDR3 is TGCGCCAGCAGCAGATTTAGGACTGCCAATGAGCAGTTCTTC. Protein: CASSRFRTANEQFF.

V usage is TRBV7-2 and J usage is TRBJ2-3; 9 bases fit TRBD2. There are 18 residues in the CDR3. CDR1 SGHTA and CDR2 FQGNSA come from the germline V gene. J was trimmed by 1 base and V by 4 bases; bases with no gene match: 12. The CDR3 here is CASSSRPGLAGGTDTQYF. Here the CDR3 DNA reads TGTGCCAGCAGCTCCCGGCCGGGACTAGCCGGAGGCACAGATACGCAGTATTTT.

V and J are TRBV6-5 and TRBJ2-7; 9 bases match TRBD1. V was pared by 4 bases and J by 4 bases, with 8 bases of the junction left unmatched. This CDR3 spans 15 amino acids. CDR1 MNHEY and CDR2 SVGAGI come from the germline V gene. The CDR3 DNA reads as TGTGCCAGCAGTTTCGGGACAGGGCTGGGGTACGAGCAGTACTTC. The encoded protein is CASSFGTGLGYEQYF.

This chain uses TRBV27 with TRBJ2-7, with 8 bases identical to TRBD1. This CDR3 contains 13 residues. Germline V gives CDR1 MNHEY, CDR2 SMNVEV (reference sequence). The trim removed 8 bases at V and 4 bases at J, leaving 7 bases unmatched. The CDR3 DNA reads TGTGCCAGCGGACGGGACAGGAGATACGAGCAGTACTTC. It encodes CASGRDRRYEQYF.